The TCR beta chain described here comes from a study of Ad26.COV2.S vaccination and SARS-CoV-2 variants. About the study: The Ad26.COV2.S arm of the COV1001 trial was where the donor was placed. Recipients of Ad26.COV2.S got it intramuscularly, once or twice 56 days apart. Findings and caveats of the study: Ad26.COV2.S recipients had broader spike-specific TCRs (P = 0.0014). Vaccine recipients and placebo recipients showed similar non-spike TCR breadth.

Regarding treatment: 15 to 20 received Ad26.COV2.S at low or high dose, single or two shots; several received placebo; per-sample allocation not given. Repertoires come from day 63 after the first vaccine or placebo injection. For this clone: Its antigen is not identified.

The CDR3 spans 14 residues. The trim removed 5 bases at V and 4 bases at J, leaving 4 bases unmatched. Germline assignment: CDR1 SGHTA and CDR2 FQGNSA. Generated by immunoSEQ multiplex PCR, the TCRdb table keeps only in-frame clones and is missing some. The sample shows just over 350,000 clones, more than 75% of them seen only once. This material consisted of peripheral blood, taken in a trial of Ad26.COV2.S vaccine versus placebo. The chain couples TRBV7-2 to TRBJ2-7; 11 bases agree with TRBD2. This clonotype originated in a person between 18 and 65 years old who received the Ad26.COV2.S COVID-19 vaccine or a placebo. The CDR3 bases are TGTGCCAGCAGCCGTAGCGGGGGGGCTTACGAGCAGTACTTC. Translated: CASSRSGGAYEQYF.